Reported below is one T cell receptor (beta chain). Its antigen is as yet unknown. PCR primers comprised 60 Vbeta and 13 Jbeta primers. TCRdb's table, derived via immunoSEQ multiplex PCR, lists solely in-frame clones and lacks some. This listing includes under 85,000 clones. Germline CDR1 is MNHEY and CDR2 is SMNVEV (reference sequence). J gave up 0 bases and V 1 base, and 3 bases lay outside the gene matches. The CDR3 is 15 amino acids. This sample stems from a study of cytomegalovirus exposure and HLA in healthy donors. Overall study findings and caveats: A later analysis linked a missense variant in DCLRE1C to the trimming of TCR beta V and J genes. It was reported that TCR beta sequences correctly inferred the HLA-A and HLA-B alleles for most subjects.

The V and J genes are TRBV27 and TRBJ2-7; TRBD2 matches 7 bases. The specimen was PBMCs. The sequence was obtained from a boy between 10 and 17 years old in good health and CMV-seronegative. The CDR3 spells CASSLLRGSSYEQYF. CDR3 nucleotides: TGTGCCAGCAGTTTATTGCGGGGGAGCTCCTACGAGCAGTACTTC.